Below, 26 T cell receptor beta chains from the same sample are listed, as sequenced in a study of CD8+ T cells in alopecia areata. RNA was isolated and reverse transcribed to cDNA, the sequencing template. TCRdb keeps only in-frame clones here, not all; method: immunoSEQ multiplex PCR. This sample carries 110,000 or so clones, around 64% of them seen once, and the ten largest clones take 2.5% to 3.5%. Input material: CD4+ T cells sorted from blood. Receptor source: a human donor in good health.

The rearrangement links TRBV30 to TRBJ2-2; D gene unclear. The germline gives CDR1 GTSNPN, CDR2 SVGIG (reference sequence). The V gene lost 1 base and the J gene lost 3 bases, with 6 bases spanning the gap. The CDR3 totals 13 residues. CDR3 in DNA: TGTGCCTGGAGTGCTCGGGACACCGGGGAGCTGTTTTTT. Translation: CAWSARDTGELFF.

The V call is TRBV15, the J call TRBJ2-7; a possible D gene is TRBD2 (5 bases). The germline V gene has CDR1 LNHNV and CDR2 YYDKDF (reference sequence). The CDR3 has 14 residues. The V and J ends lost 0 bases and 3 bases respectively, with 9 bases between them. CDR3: CATSRDRGLYEQYF. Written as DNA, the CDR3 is TGTGCCACCAGCAGAGATCGCGGGCTCTACGAGCAGTACTTC.

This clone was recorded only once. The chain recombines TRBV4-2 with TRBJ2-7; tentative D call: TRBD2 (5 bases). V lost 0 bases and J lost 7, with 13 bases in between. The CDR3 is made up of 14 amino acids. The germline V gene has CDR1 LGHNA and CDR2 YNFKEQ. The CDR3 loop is CASSQDHGLEEQYF. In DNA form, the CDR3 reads TGTGCCAGCAGCCAAGACCATGGACTGGAGGAGCAGTACTTC.

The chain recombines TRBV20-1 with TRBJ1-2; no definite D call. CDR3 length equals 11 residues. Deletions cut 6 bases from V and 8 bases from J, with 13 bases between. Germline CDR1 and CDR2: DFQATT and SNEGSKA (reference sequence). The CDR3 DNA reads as TGCAGTGCCCCTGGGTTGAGCGGCTACACCTTC. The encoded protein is CSAPGLSGYTF.

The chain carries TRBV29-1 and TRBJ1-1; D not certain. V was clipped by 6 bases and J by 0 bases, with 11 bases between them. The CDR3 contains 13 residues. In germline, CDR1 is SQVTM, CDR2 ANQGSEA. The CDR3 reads CSVRPRLNTEAFF. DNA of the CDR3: TGCAGCGTCCGACCGCGGTTGAACACTGAAGCTTTCTTT. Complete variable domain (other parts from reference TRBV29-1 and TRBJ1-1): SAVISQKPSRDICQRGTSLTIQCQVDSQVTMMFWYRQQPGQSLTLIATANQGSEATYESGFVIDKFPISRPNLTFSTLTVSNMSPEDSSIYLCSVRPRLNTEAFFGQGTRLTVV.

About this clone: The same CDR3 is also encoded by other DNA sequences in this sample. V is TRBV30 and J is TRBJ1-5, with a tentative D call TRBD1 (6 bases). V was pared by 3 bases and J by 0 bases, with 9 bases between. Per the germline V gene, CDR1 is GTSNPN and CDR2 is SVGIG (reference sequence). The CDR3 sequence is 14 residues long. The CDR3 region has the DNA TGTGCCTGGAGCGTAGGGGGTAGCAATCAGCCCCAGCATTTT. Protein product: CAWSVGGSNQPQHF.

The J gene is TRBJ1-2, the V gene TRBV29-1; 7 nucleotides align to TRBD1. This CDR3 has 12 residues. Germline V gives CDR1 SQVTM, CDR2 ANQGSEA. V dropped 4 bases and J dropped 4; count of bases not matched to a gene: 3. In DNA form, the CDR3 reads TGCAGCGTTGGGGCAGGGGGCTATGGCTACACCTTC. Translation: CSVGAGGYGYTF. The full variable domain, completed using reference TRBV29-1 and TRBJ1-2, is SAVISQKPSRDICQRGTSLTIQCQVDSQVTMMFWYRQQPGQSLTLIATANQGSEATYESGFVIDKFPISRPNLTFSTLTVSNMSPEDSSIYLCSVGAGGYGYTFGSGTRLTVV.

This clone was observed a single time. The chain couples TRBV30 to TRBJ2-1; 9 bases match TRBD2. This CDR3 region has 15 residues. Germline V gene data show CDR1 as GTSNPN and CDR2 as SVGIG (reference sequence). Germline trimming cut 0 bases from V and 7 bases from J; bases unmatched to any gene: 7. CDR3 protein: CAWSVPSGGRNEQFF. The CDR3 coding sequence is TGTGCCTGGAGTGTACCCAGCGGGGGGCGGAATGAGCAGTTCTTC.

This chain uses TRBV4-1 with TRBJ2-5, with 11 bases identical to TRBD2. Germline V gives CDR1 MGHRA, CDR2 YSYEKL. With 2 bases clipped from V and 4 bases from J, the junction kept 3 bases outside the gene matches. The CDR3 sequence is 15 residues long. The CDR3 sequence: CASSQPLAGAETQYF. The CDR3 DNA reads TGCGCCAGCAGCCAACCACTAGCGGGGGCAGAGACCCAGTACTTC.

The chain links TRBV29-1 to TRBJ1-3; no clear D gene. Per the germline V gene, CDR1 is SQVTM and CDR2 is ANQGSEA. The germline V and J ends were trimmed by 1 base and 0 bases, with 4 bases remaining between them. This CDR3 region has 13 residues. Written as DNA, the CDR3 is TGCAGCGTTGAAGGAAGCTCTGGAAACACCATATATTTT. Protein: CSVEGSSGNTIYF.

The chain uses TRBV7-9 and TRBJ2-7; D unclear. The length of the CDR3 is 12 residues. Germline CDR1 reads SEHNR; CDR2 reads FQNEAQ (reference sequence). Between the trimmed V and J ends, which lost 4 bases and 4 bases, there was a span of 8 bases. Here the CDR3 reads CASSWEAYEQYF. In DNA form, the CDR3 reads TGTGCCAGCAGCTGGGAAGCTTACGAGCAGTACTTC. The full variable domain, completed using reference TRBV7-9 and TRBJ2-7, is DTGVSQNPRHKITKRGQNVTFRCDPISEHNRLYWYRQTLGQGPEFLTYFQNEAQLEKSRLLSDRFSAERPKGSFSTLEIQRTEQGDSAMYLCASSWEAYEQYFGPGTRLTVT.

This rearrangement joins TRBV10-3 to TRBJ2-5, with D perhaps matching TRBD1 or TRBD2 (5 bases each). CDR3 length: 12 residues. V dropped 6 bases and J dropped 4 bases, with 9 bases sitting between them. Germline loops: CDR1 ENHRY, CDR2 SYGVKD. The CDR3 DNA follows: TGTGCCATCAGCGCGAGGGGAGAGACCCAGTACTTC. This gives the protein CAISARGETQYF.

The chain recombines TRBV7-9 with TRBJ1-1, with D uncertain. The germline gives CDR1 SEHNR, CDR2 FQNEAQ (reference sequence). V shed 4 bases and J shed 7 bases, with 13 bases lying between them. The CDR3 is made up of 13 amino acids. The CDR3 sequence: CASSSHLTREAFF. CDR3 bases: TGTGCCAGCAGCTCACACCTAACCCGTGAAGCTTTCTTT.

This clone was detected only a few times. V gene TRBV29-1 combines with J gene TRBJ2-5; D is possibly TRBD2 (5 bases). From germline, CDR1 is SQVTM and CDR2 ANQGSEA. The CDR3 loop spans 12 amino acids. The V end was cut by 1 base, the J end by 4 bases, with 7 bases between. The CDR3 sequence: CSVEGGRETQYF. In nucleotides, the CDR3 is TGCAGCGTTGAAGGAGGGAGAGAGACCCAGTACTTC. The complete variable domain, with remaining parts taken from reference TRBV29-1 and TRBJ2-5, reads SAVISQKPSRDICQRGTSLTIQCQVDSQVTMMFWYRQQPGQSLTLIATANQGSEATYESGFVIDKFPISRPNLTFSTLTVSNMSPEDSSIYLCSVEGGRETQYFGPGTRLLVL.

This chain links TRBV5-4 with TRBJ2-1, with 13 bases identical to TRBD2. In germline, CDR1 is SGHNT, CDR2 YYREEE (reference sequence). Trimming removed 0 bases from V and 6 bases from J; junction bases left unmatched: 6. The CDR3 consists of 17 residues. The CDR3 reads CASSLGGLAGPGNEQFF. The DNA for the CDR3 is TGTGCCAGCAGCTTGGGGGGACTAGCGGGGCCAGGCAATGAGCAGTTCTTC. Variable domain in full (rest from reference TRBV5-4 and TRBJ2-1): ETGVTQSPTHLIKTRGQQVTLRCSSQSGHNTVSWYQQALGQGPQFIFQYYREEENGRGNFPPRFSGLQFPNYSSELNVNALELDDSALYLCASSLGGLAGPGNEQFFGPGTRLTVL.

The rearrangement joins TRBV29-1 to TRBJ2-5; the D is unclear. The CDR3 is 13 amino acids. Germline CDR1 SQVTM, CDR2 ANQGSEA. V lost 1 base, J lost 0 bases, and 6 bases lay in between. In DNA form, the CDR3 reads TGCAGCGTTGAAGGCAGGAACCAAGAGACCCAGTACTTC. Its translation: CSVEGRNQETQYF.

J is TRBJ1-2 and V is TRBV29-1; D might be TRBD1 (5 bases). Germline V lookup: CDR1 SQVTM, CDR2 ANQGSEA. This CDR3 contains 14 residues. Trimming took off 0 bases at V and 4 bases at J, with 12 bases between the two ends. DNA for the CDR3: TGCAGCGTTGAAGATGTAGCAACAGGCTATGGCTACACCTTC. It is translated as CSVEDVATGYGYTF.

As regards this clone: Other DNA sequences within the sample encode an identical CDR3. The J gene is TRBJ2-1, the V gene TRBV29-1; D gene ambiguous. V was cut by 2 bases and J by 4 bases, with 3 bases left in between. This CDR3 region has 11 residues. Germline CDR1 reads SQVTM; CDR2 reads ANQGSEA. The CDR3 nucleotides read TGCAGCGTTGAAAGGTACAATGAGCAGTTCTTC. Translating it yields CSVERYNEQFF.

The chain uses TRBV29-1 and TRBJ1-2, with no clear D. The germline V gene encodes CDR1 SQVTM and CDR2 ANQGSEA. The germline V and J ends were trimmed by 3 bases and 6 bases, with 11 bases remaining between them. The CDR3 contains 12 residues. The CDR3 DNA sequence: TGCAGCGTTGAGATACAGAGACATGGCTACACCTTC. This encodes CSVEIQRHGYTF. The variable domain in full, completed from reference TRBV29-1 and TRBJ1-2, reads SAVISQKPSRDICQRGTSLTIQCQVDSQVTMMFWYRQQPGQSLTLIATANQGSEATYESGFVIDKFPISRPNLTFSTLTVSNMSPEDSSIYLCSVEIQRHGYTFGSGTRLTVV.

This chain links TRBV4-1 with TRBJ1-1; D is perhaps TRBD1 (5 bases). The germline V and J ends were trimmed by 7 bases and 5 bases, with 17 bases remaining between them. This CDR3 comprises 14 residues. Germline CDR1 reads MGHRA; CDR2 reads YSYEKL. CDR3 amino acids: CASNVVGGETEAFF. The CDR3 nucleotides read TGCGCCAGCAATGTGGTGGGGGGAGAGACTGAAGCTTTCTTT.

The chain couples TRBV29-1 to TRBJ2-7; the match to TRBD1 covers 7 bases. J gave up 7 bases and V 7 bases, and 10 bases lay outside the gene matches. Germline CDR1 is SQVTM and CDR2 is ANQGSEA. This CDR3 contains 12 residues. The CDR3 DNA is TGCAGCGGTAGGGACAGCTCAGGAGAGCAGTACTTC. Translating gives CSGRDSSGEQYF.

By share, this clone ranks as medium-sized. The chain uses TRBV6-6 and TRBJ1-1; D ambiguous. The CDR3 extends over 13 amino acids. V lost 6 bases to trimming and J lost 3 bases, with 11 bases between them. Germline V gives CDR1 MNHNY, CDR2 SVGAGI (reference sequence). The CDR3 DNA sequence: TGTGCCAGCAGCTTAAAGGAGTACACTGAAGCTTTCTTT. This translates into CASSLKEYTEAFF.

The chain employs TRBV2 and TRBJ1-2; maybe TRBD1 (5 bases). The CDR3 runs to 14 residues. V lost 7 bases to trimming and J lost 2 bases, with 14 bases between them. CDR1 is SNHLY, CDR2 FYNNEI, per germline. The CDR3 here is CASTRDLPNYGYTF. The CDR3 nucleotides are TGTGCCAGCACCCGGGACCTACCAAACTATGGCTACACCTTC.

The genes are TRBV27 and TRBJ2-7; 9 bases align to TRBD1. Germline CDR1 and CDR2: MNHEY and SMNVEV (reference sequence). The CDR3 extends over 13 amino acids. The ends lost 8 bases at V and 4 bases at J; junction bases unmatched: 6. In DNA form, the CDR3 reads TGTGCCAGCGCGGGACAGGGAACGTACGAGCAGTACTTC. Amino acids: CASAGQGTYEQYF.

Here the CDR3 reads CASSVSGSTGELFF. The CDR3 DNA follows: TGTGCCAGCAGCGTATCAGGGAGCACCGGGGAGCTGTTTTTT. This sequence joins TRBV9 and TRBJ2-2; the D gene could be TRBD1 or TRBD2 (5 bases each). The V gene's germline CDR1 is SGDLS and CDR2 YYNGEE. V was trimmed by 1 base and J by 4 bases, leaving 8 bases between them. The CDR3 sequence is 14 residues long.

CDR3 residues: CASSISRGRDTEAFF. The DNA of the CDR3 is TGTGCCAGTAGTATTAGCCGGGGCCGGGACACTGAAGCTTTCTTT. The chain employs TRBV19 and TRBJ1-1, with a tentative D call TRBD1 (5 bases). Trimming cost V 3 bases and J 3 bases, with 14 bases left between them. Germline values: CDR1 LNHDA, CDR2 SQIVND (reference sequence). This CDR3 is built from 15 residues.